The T cell receptor beta chain described here comes from a study of cytomegalovirus exposure and HLA in healthy donors (dated by TCRdb to about 2017). For context, the study as a whole: According to an earlier analysis of 587 of the donors, about 170 million T cells yielded 90 million to 140 million unique TCR beta sequences and approximately 280 Gb of sequence data. Besides the first cohort of 666 subjects, a separate validation cohort made up of 90 to 150 different subjects was used. Typing coverage varied by locus: about 620-630 donors for A, B, C, DRB1 and DQB1; around 560 for DQA1; 606 for DPA1; some 470 for DPB1. The study combined high-throughput TCR immunosequencing, statistical association of individual TCRs with disease status, and machine learning to predict cytomegalovirus infection status. HLA typing covered class I and class II loci at four-digit resolution. The T cell repertoires of roughly 660 subjects were profiled by immunosequencing and related to cytomegalovirus serostatus. The study aimed to test whether cataloging public T cell receptors could reveal signatures of past pathogen exposure. Four to six DR-DQ haplotypes were handled as single units for association and clustering, since linkage in the cohort was strong. Among some 400 genotyped donors of the cohort, an average of approximately 240,000 unique TCR beta nucleotide sequences were sequenced per donor, around 20% of them non-productive. Roughly 300 gigabases of sequencing data and tens of millions of unique TCR sequences were included in an early release covering about 700 HLA-typed donors. Alongside the repertoire data, information on donor age, sex, ethnicity and CMV serostatus was compiled. Genome-wide SNP genotypes for about 65% of the 666 donors were used in a later genetic analysis, which treated that subset as a discovery cohort. The later analysis used no new phenotypic data to find candidate immune exposures, relying instead on TCR beta sequences and their occurrence across donors. To study patterns of TCR occurrence, a later analysis re-analyzed previously published TCR beta repertoires from more than 550 donors and added high-resolution HLA genotyping. An earlier analysis of several hundred of the donors applied high-throughput TCR beta sequencing to assess whether each TCR beta V gene segment acted as functional or pseudogenic. Every repertoire in the discovery cohort had been generated on one and the same sequencing platform. The genetic ancestry cluster associated with self-reported Caucasian donors included about 84% of the 398 genotyped donors.

CDR1 and CDR2 were assigned from the germline V gene (reference sequence) as SSHAT and FNYEAQ. There are 14 amino acids in the CDR3, from cysteine to phenylalanine inclusive. The CDR3 DNA has 42 bases and is translated from base 1. Deletion took 1 base off V and 5 bases off J, with a span of 11 bases between the germline ends. With respect to this clone: Its antigen has not been determined. Base quality data are lacking; no much larger clone is found one base away.

The library was produced with the immunoSEQ multiplex PCR assay. For the multiplex PCR, a mixture combining 60 forward primers for TCR Vbeta segments and 13 reverse primers for TCR Jbeta segments was used. Amplification of the CDR3 region of rearranged TCR beta genes was performed with a multiplex PCR assay on genomic DNA. The amplified TCR beta libraries were sequenced on the Illumina HiSeq System as 87-base-pair reads. Processing in the source paper ran as follows. In a later analysis, tens of millions of unique TCR beta chains were counted across the approximately 640 repertoires, and roughly 10 million of these chains were shared by at least two donors. To remove PCR and sequencing errors, raw reads were error-corrected and collapsed into unique sequences using a nearest-neighbor algorithm that merged closely related sequences. CDR3 sequences were aligned to IMGT reference sequences to assign V, D and J gene segments. For a sequence to be retained, a match of at least six nucleotides to both a V gene segment and a J gene segment was required. A rearrangement counted as productive if the CDR3 had no stop codons and remained in frame with V and J, and every other rearrangement counted as non-productive. Following IMGT convention, CDR3 was defined as the stretch from the second conserved V-encoded cysteine up to the conserved J-encoded phenylalanine. In an earlier analysis of some 550 of the donors, sequences lacking an unambiguous match to a single V gene segment were excluded. In an earlier analysis of approximately 610 of the donors, V segments were called functional above 56.7% productive rearrangements and were called segregating when the between-donor standard deviation exceeded 5%. A statistical classification framework was built to diagnose cytomegalovirus status from the catalog of TCR beta chain sequences. V and J gene assignment, in a later analysis, came from comparing TCR nucleotide sequences with IMGT/GENE-DB human TR gene sequences. Using the TCRdist pipeline, a later analysis assigned CDR3 sequences along with most-parsimonious VDJ recombination scenarios. In a later analysis, every TCR beta chain was defined by the combination of its CDR3 amino acid sequence and its V-gene family, and reads without a unique V-gene family were dropped. To address suspected cross-contamination and a sequencing artifact, a later analysis removed 592 highly shared, low-generation-probability nucleotide sequences. In a later analysis, a clonal expansion index for each public chain was calculated from normalized within-repertoire ranks of inferred template counts. In a later analysis, generation probabilities were computed with a VDJ recombination model fitted to out-of-frame rearrangements, and the resulting probabilities were checked against IGoR. In a later analysis, TCR-TCR, TCR-HLA and TCR-CMV co-occurrence was scored with hypergeometric tests, and a repertoire-size bias correction was applied to TCR pairs. In a later analysis, false discovery rates were estimated by permuting HLA or CMV assignments 20 times. In a later analysis, co-occurring TCRs were grouped using DBSCAN, and TCRdist sequence similarity was added for clustering within HLA-allele-positive subsets. Repertoires with fewer than 30,000 or more than 120,000 public chains were left out of co-occurrence clustering, as were about 5 repertoires with anomalous nucleotide sharing. Imported from immuneACCESS, the table was reduced by TCRdb to in-frame sequences with V and J called. These copies leave out some clones; in studies compared against another copy, an unresolved V gene accounts for under half, and the cause of the remainder is not known. V, J and clone size were drawn from that table, and D and trimming were deduced from the DNA. Recorded for this sample are over 150,000 clones; around 80% of them occurred a single time. Of the sample, approximately 2.2% falls within the top ten clones.

What the research found in general, with its limitations: A later analysis reported that several top co-occurrence clusters appeared linked to parvovirus B19, influenza, CMV and Epstein-Barr virus. A total of 150 to 200 TCR beta chains were listed by the study as associated with cytomegalovirus. A group of highly shared sequence variants was considered likely to be a technical artifact of the sequencing pipeline. According to a later analysis, most CMV-associated TCR beta chains appeared to be HLA-restricted, and the HLA associations seemed to be driven largely by CMV exposure. A later genetic analysis associated a missense DCLRE1C variant with V-gene and J-gene trimming of TCR beta chains, and an independent cohort replicated the association. In this cohort, only TCR beta chains were sequenced, and detectable features were limited by the absence of alpha or paired-chain data. Compared with the roughly 600-donor mean, donors in an Asian-associated ancestry cluster had fewer N-insertions in productive TCRs, according to a later genetic analysis. Specific HLA alleles were associated with over 15,000 TCR beta sequences at a false discovery rate of 0.05 in a later analysis. Linkage disequilibrium might explain the correlated functional status among segregating V segments, but an unknown experimental factor could not be ruled out. The authors suggested that the approach could potentially be generalized to other disease states and immunological phenotypes. Strong co-occurrence of HLA alleles, especially DR and DQ, made assigning TCR associations to individual alleles difficult. Because the 87-base-pair reads could not distinguish some IMGT-functional V segments, including TRBV6-2 and TRBV6-3, those segments were excluded. An earlier analysis of 587 of the donors showed that most TCR beta V segments appeared in productive rearrangements either about 90% or about 30% of the time, which broadly matched IMGT annotations. In a later analysis, TCR association rates were found to vary across HLA loci, with the most associated TCRs seen for DRB1 alleles and the fewest for HLA-C alleles. The classifier was reported to diagnose cytomegalovirus status with high specificity and sensitivity in both the original cohort and the validation cohort. Most TCR sequences were seen in very few donors, while some public TCRs were found in many individuals. A further reported finding was that TCR beta sequences accurately predicted the HLA-A and HLA-B alleles for most subjects in the first cohort. In a later analysis, HLA-associated TCR beta chains showed more clonal expansion and lower generation probabilities than non-associated chains that were equally common. The earlier analysis of 587 of the donors excluded roughly 17 rarely observed V segments, including chromosome 9 orphons, because counts were too low. Sequencing depth was assumed to be roughly uniform across donors in the presence/absence analyses, though that assumption may not hold. Three of the identified cytomegalovirus-associated TCR beta chains were confirmed in vitro to be specific for cytomegalovirus antigens. Because some donors lacked HLA typing at each locus, the association tests relied only on the typed subset. For the cohort, immune exposure information was limited to CMV serostatus.

The cohort was made up of approximately 670 healthy bone marrow donors. At the time of sampling, every cohort member was nominally healthy, though immune exposures that went unrecorded were likely present. The donor tested CMV seronegative and was one of the 352 seronegative cohort members. Every donor gave a peripheral blood sample, and the peripheral blood mononuclear cells from that sample were used for TCR beta sequencing. Genomic DNA was extracted from the blood cell samples with the Qiagen DNeasy Blood Extraction Kit. The sequence was obtained from a male donor in good health and CMV-seronegative. Sequenced material: PBMCs. The V and J segments used are TRBV7-7 and TRBJ2-5; the D gene is perhaps TRBD1, on 5 matching bases. The nucleotide sequence reads TGTGCCAGCAGCTTAGGCAGGGTCGGTGAGACCCAGTACTTC. Its translation is CASSLGRVGETQYF.